The 30 T cell receptor beta chains in this list originate from one sample, sequenced in a study of beta chain features in type 1 diabetes. General observations from the study: Type 1 diabetes patients had TCRB CDR3s that were shorter (moderately but significantly so) in all four CD4+ subsets.

These receptors lack a known antigen. The study reverse transcribed the entire isolated RNA, so it sequenced expressed TCRB transcripts. Some clones are missing from TCRdb's copy, which holds only in-frame ones; the method was immunoSEQ multiplex PCR. Counted here are around 170,000 clones, approximately 9.1% occurring once; the ten biggest clones make up about 0.75%. Sample: central memory CD4+ T cells from blood. The receptors come from a woman aged 30 to 39 with type 1 diabetes.

This clone was recorded a few times. This chain joins TRBV11-2 and TRBJ2-1, with TRBD1 as a possible D gene (5 bases). Trimming took off 8 bases at V and 1 base at J, with 18 bases between the two ends. This CDR3 is built from 16 residues. In germline, CDR1 is SGHAT, CDR2 FQNNGV. CDR3 amino acids: CASSPRVVLSYNEQFF. The CDR3 bases are TGTGCCAGCTCCCCCAGGGTTGTGCTATCCTACAATGAGCAGTTCTTC.

The CDR3 sequence is CASSIGLNEKLFF. The DNA of the CDR3 is TGTGCCAGTAGTATCGGACTTAATGAAAAACTGTTTTTT. The chain has TRBV19 and TRBJ1-4; D is undetermined. This CDR3 has 13 residues. The germline gives CDR1 LNHDA, CDR2 SQIVND (reference sequence). The V gene lost 3 bases and the J gene lost 4 bases, with 6 bases spanning the gap.

The gene calls are TRBV21-1 and TRBJ2-5; TRBD1 is the table's D call, not checked against the DNA. TRBV21-1 is an annotated pseudogene. The CDR3 is 16 residues long. Here the CDR3 DNA reads TGTGCCAGCAGCGACCTCAGGGCCACCCCCCGAGAGACCCAGTACTTC. As protein: CASSDLRATPRETQYF.

In DNA, the CDR3 is TGCGCCAGCAGCCCCCGGGACAGGATGTACGAGCAGTACTTC. Translation gives CASSPRDRMYEQYF. The chain carries TRBV5-1 and TRBJ2-7; 8 bases are a match to TRBD1. The V and J ends lost 4 bases and 4 bases, in that order; junction bases with no gene match: 7. This CDR3 has 14 amino acids. Germline CDR1 reads SGHRS; CDR2 reads YFSETQ. Complete variable domain (other parts from reference TRBV5-1 and TRBJ2-7): KAGVTQTPRYLIKTRGQQVTLSCSPISGHRSVSWYQQTPGQGLQFLFEYFSETQRNKGNFPGRFSGRQFSNSRSEMNVSTLELGDSALYLCASSPRDRMYEQYFGPGTRLTVT.

The chain joins TRBV7-3 to TRBJ2-5, with 7 nucleotides matching TRBD1. J was trimmed by 11 bases and V by 1 base; bases with no gene match: 7. Germline V gene sequence: CDR1 SGHTA, CDR2 FQGTGA. The CDR3 extends over 13 amino acids. The CDR3: CASSLNVQGEQYF. CDR3 sequence (DNA): TGTGCCAGCAGCTTAAATGTGCAGGGGGAGCAGTACTTC.

This clone was seen a handful of times. The CDR3 coding sequence is TGTGCCAGTAAGACAGGGCATAACTATGGCTACACCTTC. Translation: CASKTGHNYGYTF. The rearrangement links TRBV28 to TRBJ1-2, with 7 bases aligning to TRBD1. CDR3 length equals 13 residues. Trimming cost V 9 bases and J 1 base; bases outside gene matches: 5. Germline CDR1 is MDHEN and CDR2 is SYDVKM.

Only a few counts were recorded for this clone. J is TRBJ2-7 and V is TRBV15, with 8 bases that match TRBD1. After removal of 5 bases from V and 0 bases from J, the junction contained 15 bases not matched to a gene. The germline gives CDR1 LNHNV, CDR2 YYDKDF (reference sequence). The CDR3 is made up of 18 amino acids. This CDR3 is CATSEYPFGDRSSYEQYF. The CDR3 region has the DNA TGTGCCACCAGCGAATACCCCTTCGGGGACAGGAGCTCCTACGAGCAGTACTTC.

The CDR3 DNA follows: TGTGCCAGCAGCTCAGGACTGATAGAGACCCAGTACTTC. Its protein product is CASSSGLIETQYF. The J gene is TRBJ2-5, the V gene TRBV11-2; tentatively, D is TRBD2 (5 bases). CDR1 and CDR2 from the germline V gene are SGHAT and FQNNGV. V dropped 4 bases and J dropped 4 bases, with 10 bases sitting between them. CDR3 length: 13 residues.

This sequence joins TRBV4-2 and TRBJ1-1, with a tentative D call TRBD1 (5 bases). CDR1 and CDR2 (germline): LGHNA, YNFKEQ. CDR3 length: 14 residues. Deletions cut 6 bases from V and 0 bases from J, with 11 bases between. In DNA, the CDR3 is TGTGCCAGCAGGACGGGGGGGATGAACACTGAAGCTTTCTTT. Protein: CASRTGGMNTEAFF.

The chain links TRBV20-1 to TRBJ2-5, with D possibly being TRBD1 (6 bases). The CDR3 is 11 residues long. Looked up from germline, CDR1 is DFQATT and CDR2 is SNEGSKA (reference sequence). CDR3 sequence reads: CSTGWEETQYF. The CDR3 DNA sequence: TGCAGCACAGGGTGGGAAGAGACCCAGTACTTC.

This clone occurred a few times. The V call is TRBV5-1, the J call TRBJ2-1; TRBD1 aligns across 9 bases. With V trimmed by 0 bases and J by 5 bases, 6 bases remained unmatched. Germline V lookup: CDR1 SGHRS, CDR2 YFSETQ. The CDR3 extends over 16 amino acids. The CDR3 DNA sequence: TGCGCCAGCAGCTTGGGCGGGACAGGGCTCAACAATGAGCAGTTCTTC. This codes for CASSLGGTGLNNEQFF.

The J gene is TRBJ1-2, the V gene TRBV27, with a possible D match to TRBD1 (6 bases). Germline V gives CDR1 MNHEY, CDR2 SMNVEV (reference sequence). The CDR3 sequence is 14 residues long. With 5 bases removed from V and 3 bases from J, the gap between germline ends came to 13 bases. The CDR3: CASSLYRAHYGYTF. CDR3 DNA: TGTGCCAGCAGTCTTTACAGGGCGCACTATGGCTACACCTTC.

This chain connects TRBV10-3 to TRBJ1-2; D is ambiguous. The germline V gene has CDR1 ENHRY and CDR2 SYGVKD. V was trimmed by 3 bases and J by 7 bases, leaving 6 bases between them. CDR3 size: 11 residues. For the CDR3, the DNA is TGTGCCATCAGTGACAGTCTTGGCTACACCTTC. Protein product: CAISDSLGYTF.

The chain employs TRBV2 and TRBJ1-5, with TRBD1 matching 9 bases. The CDR3 covers 15 residues. Germline V gene sequence: CDR1 SNHLY, CDR2 FYNNEI. The ends lost 7 bases at V and 2 bases at J; junction bases unmatched: 6. The CDR3 region is CASNDRTGGNQPQHF. The CDR3 coding sequence is TGTGCCAGCAACGACAGGACAGGGGGCAATCAGCCCCAGCATTTT. The full variable domain, rest sourced from reference TRBV2 and TRBJ1-5, is EPEVTQTPSHQVTQMGQEVILRCVPISNHLYFYWYRQILGQKVEFLVSFYNNEISEKSEIFDDQFSVERPDGSNFTLKIRSTKLEDSAMYFCASNDRTGGNQPQHFGDGTRLSIL.

The chain uses TRBV4-1 and TRBJ2-1; 7 nucleotides line up with TRBD2. CDR3 length: 15 residues. The ends lost 7 bases at V and 4 bases at J; junction bases unmatched: 10. Germline V gene sequence: CDR1 MGHRA, CDR2 YSYEKL. The CDR3 is CASTGDYFTYNEQFF. DNA for the CDR3: TGCGCCAGCACCGGGGACTATTTTACTTACAATGAGCAGTTCTTC.

The chain combines TRBV15 with TRBJ1-2; D remains unclear. Germline V gives CDR1 LNHNV, CDR2 YYDKDF (reference sequence). V was pared by 0 bases and J by 5 bases, with 10 bases between. CDR3 length: 14 residues. The CDR3 bases are TGTGCCACCAGCAGAGACAGGAGGGCTTATGGCTACACCTTC. This gives the protein CATSRDRRAYGYTF.

In this sample, this clone turned up a few times. This chain joins TRBV30 and TRBJ2-5, with 8 bases fitting TRBD2. The trim removed 0 bases at V and 3 bases at J, leaving 12 bases unmatched. The CDR3 totals 17 residues. CDR1 is GTSNPN and CDR2 is SVGIG in the germline V gene (reference sequence). Written as DNA, the CDR3 is TGTGCCTGGAGTGTAGGTTCCGGGCTAGCGGGTAAAGAGACCCAGTACTTC. It encodes CAWSVGSGLAGKETQYF. The variable domain in full, with the rest retrieved from reference TRBV30 and TRBJ2-5, is SQTIHQWPATLVQPVGSPLSLECTVEGTSNPNLYWYRQAAGRGLQLLFYSVGIGQISSEVPQNLSASRPQDRQFILSSKKLLLSDSGFYLCAWSVGSGLAGKETQYFGPGTRLLVL.

This clone was observed a few times. The rearrangement links TRBV30 to TRBJ1-5; D not resolved. The V end was cut by 4 bases, the J end by 4 bases, with 11 bases between. From germline, CDR1 is GTSNPN and CDR2 SVGIG (reference sequence). CDR3 size: 13 residues. The CDR3 DNA sequence: TGTGCCTGGAAGGAGAGTGCTAATCAGCCCCAGCATTTT. This sequence encodes CAWKESANQPQHF.

The chain joins TRBV30 to TRBJ2-7; TRBD1 matches 10 bases. The CDR3 is 13 amino acids. J gave up 3 bases and V 5 bases, and 4 bases lay outside the gene matches. Germline lookup yields CDR1 GTSNPN and CDR2 SVGIG (reference sequence). The CDR3 DNA follows: TGTGCCTGGGAGACAGGGGGCATCTACGAGCAGTACTTC. Amino acids: CAWETGGIYEQYF.

This clone appeared a few times. This chain uses TRBV7-6 with TRBJ2-7; 8 bases are shared with TRBD1. Germline trimming cut 5 bases from V and 7 bases from J; bases unmatched to any gene: 10. Per the germline V gene, CDR1 is SGHVS and CDR2 is FNYEAQ. This CDR3 is built from 14 residues. CDR3 in amino acids: CASSVGQAVGEQYF. The CDR3 coding sequence is TGTGCCAGCAGCGTGGGACAGGCCGTCGGAGAGCAGTACTTC.

This clone was detected only a few times. The rearrangement joins TRBV7-2 to TRBJ2-1; 9 nucleotides line up with TRBD2. Germline-derived CDR1 and CDR2 are SGHTA and FQGNSA. V trimming: 3 bases; J trimming: 10 bases; junction bases outside the gene matches: 10. This CDR3 is built from 15 residues. CDR3: CASSFSGLAGFEQFF. CDR3 nucleotide sequence: TGTGCCAGCAGCTTTTCCGGCCTAGCGGGATTCGAGCAGTTCTTC.

This clone was recorded a few times. The rearrangement uses TRBV5-1 and TRBJ2-3; 9 bases match TRBD2. Trimming removed 4 bases from V and 3 bases from J; junction bases left unmatched: 9. Germline CDR1 SGHRS, CDR2 YFSETQ. The CDR3 totals 16 residues. The CDR3, as DNA: TGCGCCAGCAGCCTCTATAGCGGGAGTGGTACAGATACGCAGTATTTT. Encoded protein: CASSLYSGSGTDTQYF.

The V call is TRBV14, the J call TRBJ2-1; tentatively, D is TRBD2 (5 bases). Trimming shortened V by 1 base and J by 3 bases, and 7 bases separated the two germline ends. The CDR3 loop spans 14 amino acids. CDR1 and CDR2 (germline): SGHDN, FVKESK. The chain's CDR3 is CASSQAGNYNEQFF. The CDR3 bases are TGTGCCAGCAGCCAAGCGGGAAACTACAATGAGCAGTTCTTC. Variable domain in full (rest from reference TRBV14 and TRBJ2-1): EAGVTQFPSHSVIEKGQTVTLRCDPISGHDNLYWYRRVMGKEIKFLLHFVKESKQDESGMPNNRFLAERTGGTYSTLKVQPAELEDSGVYFCASSQAGNYNEQFFGPGTRLTVL.

The chain uses TRBV7-6 and TRBJ2-7; possibly TRBD2 for D (6 bases). CDR1 and CDR2 (germline): SGHVS, FNYEAQ. V was shortened by 3 bases and J by 0 bases, with 15 bases between the two germline ends. CDR3 length: 16 residues. CDR3 amino acids: CASSLGLSRSSYEQYF. Here the CDR3 DNA reads TGTGCCAGCAGCTTGGGACTTTCGCGATCCTCCTACGAGCAGTACTTC.

The V and J genes are TRBV19 and TRBJ1-5; 12 positions agree with TRBD1. The germline V gene encodes CDR1 LNHDA and CDR2 SQIVND (reference sequence). This CDR3 has 16 amino acids. With V trimmed by 7 bases and J by 5 bases, 9 bases remained unmatched. CDR3 in amino acids: CASTIGDRGPDQPQHF. CDR3 coding DNA: TGTGCCAGTACCATAGGGGACAGGGGGCCGGATCAGCCCCAGCATTTT.

This clone was recorded a few times. This chain uses TRBV30 with TRBJ2-5; 8 bases map to TRBD2. V shed 3 bases, J shed 5 bases, and the junction held 17 bases outside the gene matches. The CDR3 consists of 17 residues. Germline loops: CDR1 GTSNPN, CDR2 SVGIG (reference sequence). CDR3 in amino acids: CAWRGGSGSRFGETQYF. CDR3 DNA: TGTGCCTGGAGGGGGGGGAGCGGGAGTCGGTTTGGGGAGACCCAGTACTTC. Drawing the rest from reference TRBV30 and TRBJ2-5, the complete variable domain is SQTIHQWPATLVQPVGSPLSLECTVEGTSNPNLYWYRQAAGRGLQLLFYSVGIGQISSEVPQNLSASRPQDRQFILSSKKLLLSDSGFYLCAWRGGSGSRFGETQYFGPGTRLLVL.

This chain uses TRBV18 with TRBJ1-4, with D possibly TRBD1 on 6 matching bases. Trimming pared 3 bases from V and 7 bases from J, leaving 9 bases between. Germline V gives CDR1 KGHSH, CDR2 LQKENI. The CDR3 consists of 13 residues. The CDR3 DNA reads as TGTGCCAGCTCACCCCAGGGGAGTGAAAAACTGTTTTTT. This codes for CASSPQGSEKLFF. The full variable domain, in which reference TRBV18 and TRBJ1-4 provide the parts outside the CDR3, is NAGVMQNPRHLVRRRGQEARLRCSPMKGHSHVYWYRQLPEEGLKFMVYLQKENIIDESGMPKERFSAEFPKEGPSILRIQQVVRGDSAAYFCASSPQGSEKLFFGSGTQLSVL.

The rearrangement links TRBV6-5 to TRBJ1-1; D ambiguous. CDR3 length: 13 amino acids. The V end lost 8 bases, the J end lost 0 bases, and 10 bases lay between the germline ends. Germline lookup yields CDR1 MNHEY and CDR2 SVGAGI. The CDR3 spells CASGSSMNTEAFF. The CDR3 bases are TGTGCCAGCGGCTCCTCAATGAACACTGAAGCTTTCTTT.

The chain joins TRBV30 to TRBJ2-6; a possible D gene is TRBD2 (6 bases). Trimming stripped 3 bases from V and 0 bases from J, with 15 bases between. From germline, CDR1 is GTSNPN and CDR2 SVGIG (reference sequence). CDR3 length: 17 amino acids. CDR3 protein: CAWRRGRLTSGANVLTF. CDR3 coding DNA: TGTGCCTGGAGGCGGGGCCGCCTTACCTCTGGGGCCAACGTCCTGACTTTC.

This clone came up a few times. This rearrangement joins TRBV15 to TRBJ2-2; no clear D. The CDR3 contains 14 residues. Trimming stripped 1 base from V and 1 base from J, with 4 bases between. CDR1 and CDR2 from the germline V gene are LNHNV and YYDKDF (reference sequence). CDR3 residues: CATSRGQNTGELFF. The DNA of the CDR3 is TGTGCCACCAGCAGAGGACAGAACACCGGGGAGCTGTTTTTT.